One sample yielded the 2 T cell receptor beta chains listed below, sequenced in a study of blood T cells in healthy people across ages. The authors ran a second PCR of roughly 7 to 11 cycles using a sample-barcoded 5' primer and a J-beta primer mix. TCRdb reprocessed the 5' RACE reads with MiXCR, giving one entry per CDR3 protein. In the table there are 750,000 to 1,000,000 distinct CDR3 sequences, about 28% of which are singletons. These data also formed part of another study, on T cells of mothers and their children.

Sequenced: blood. The origin of the receptors is a woman aged 40 to 49 in good health.

Turning to this clonotype: This may arise from a read error, as a much more abundant clone is one base away. The genes are TRBV10-3 and TRBJ1-5; maybe TRBD1 (5 bases). Germline CDR1 reads ENHRY; CDR2 reads SYGVKD. This CDR3 region has 13 residues. The CDR3 reads CAISPGTNEPQHF. Written as DNA, the CDR3 is TGTGCCATCAGTCCGGGGACCAATGAGCCCCAGCATTTT.

Comment on this clonotype: With a much larger clone just one base away, this may be a read error. The chain carries TRBV5-1 and TRBJ2-3; 9 bases match TRBD1. The CDR3 consists of 15 residues. Per germline, CDR1 SGHRS and CDR2 YFSETQ. The CDR3: CASRNRGRETDTRYF. In nucleotides, the CDR3 is TGCGCCAGCAGAAACAGGGGGCGCGAAACAGATACGCGGTATTTT.